These 27 T cell receptor beta chains were all obtained from the same sample, sequenced in a study of CD8+ T cells in alopecia areata. RNA extraction was followed by reverse transcription into cDNA, which acted as the sequencing template. Clones were read by immunoSEQ multiplex PCR, and TCRdb kept only the in-frame ones, dropping some. The table shows roughly 200,000 clones, with roughly 65% occurring only once. The material sequenced was CD4+ T cells sorted from blood, taken at week 0. The receptors were sampled from a human donor with alopecia areata.

This chain uses TRBV7-2 with TRBJ2-3; TRBD1 matches 8 bases. Germline-derived CDR1 and CDR2 are SGHTA and FQGNSA. CDR3 size: 15 residues. V lost 5 bases to trimming and J lost 0 bases; unmatched junction nucleotides: 4. CDR3 nucleotides: TGTGCCAGCAGCGCGACAGGGGATAGCACAGATACGCAGTATTTT. The encoded protein is CASSATGDSTDTQYF.

This chain connects TRBV19 to TRBJ1-1; TRBD1 is a possible D gene (5 bases). The V end was cut by 6 bases, the J end by 0 bases, with 14 bases between. Germline loops: CDR1 LNHDA, CDR2 SQIVND (reference sequence). The CDR3 sequence is 15 residues long. The CDR3 protein is CASREQASMNTEAFF. CDR3 bases: TGTGCCAGTAGAGAACAGGCATCGATGAACACTGAAGCTTTCTTT.

The rearrangement joins TRBV6-1 to TRBJ1-1; maybe TRBD1 (6 bases). The CDR3 extends over 13 amino acids. Germline CDR1 reads MNHNS; CDR2 reads SASEGT. Trimming took 1 base from V and 6 from J, leaving 9 bases between them. The CDR3 region has the DNA TGTGCCAGCAGTGAAGAATGGGGGCCTGAAGCTTTCTTT. It is translated as CASSEEWGPEAFF.

J is TRBJ2-7 and V is TRBV23-1; 7 bases are shared with TRBD1. TRBV23-1 falls under the ORF class, with uncertain function. V gave up 3 bases and J gave up 2 bases; unmatched junction bases: 4. This CDR3 is built from 14 residues. The CDR3 spells CASSHADRTYEQYF. CDR3 DNA sequence: TGCGCCAGCAGTCACGCGGACAGGACCTACGAGCAGTACTTC.

V usage is TRBV15 and J usage is TRBJ2-3, with a possible D match to TRBD2 (5 bases). Trimming took 0 bases from V and 0 from J, leaving 13 bases between them. The CDR3 has 17 amino acids. In germline, CDR1 is LNHNV, CDR2 YYDKDF (reference sequence). The CDR3 DNA is TGTGCCACCAGCAGAGATCTAGCCTCCGTTAGCACAGATACGCAGTATTTT. This encodes CATSRDLASVSTDTQYF.

The chain joins TRBV29-1 to TRBJ2-3; D might be TRBD2 (6 bases). The CDR3 has 15 amino acids. Germline V lookup: CDR1 SQVTM, CDR2 ANQGSEA. Deletions cut 4 bases from V and 2 bases from J, with 16 bases between. This CDR3 reads CSVGLTSGHTDTQYF. The CDR3 DNA follows: TGCAGCGTTGGACTGACTAGTGGGCACACAGATACGCAGTATTTT.

This clone occurred a few times. V gene TRBV7-2 combines with J gene TRBJ2-5; maybe TRBD1 (6 bases). Germline V gives CDR1 SGHTA, CDR2 FQGNSA. Trimming stripped 5 bases from V and 4 bases from J, with 11 bases between. The CDR3 has 13 amino acids. The CDR3 DNA follows: TGTGCCAGCAGCAACAGGGTTAGAGAGACCCAGTACTTC. It yields the protein CASSNRVRETQYF.

This clone was detected ten times or more. The rearrangement joins TRBV16 to TRBJ1-5; 8 bases map to TRBD1. This CDR3 spans 18 amino acids. Trimming cost V 1 base and J 1 base; bases outside gene matches: 9. The germline V gene has CDR1 KGHSY and CDR2 FQNENV. The CDR3 DNA sequence: TGTGCCAGCAGCCAATGGACAGGGATCCTTAGCAGCAATCAGCCCCAGCATTTT. Protein product: CASSQWTGILSSNQPQHF.

The chain couples TRBV7-6 to TRBJ1-6; D is unclear. V lost 1 base, J lost 3 bases, and 1 base lay in between. This CDR3 contains 13 residues. Germline loops: CDR1 SGHVS, CDR2 FNYEAQ. CDR3 loop: CASSLGYNSPLHF. The CDR3 nucleotides are TGTGCCAGCAGCTTAGGCTATAATTCACCCCTCCACTTT.

The chain couples TRBV29-1 to TRBJ2-7, with D perhaps given as TRBD1 or TRBD2 (5 bases each). V was cut by 4 bases and J by 6 bases, with 13 bases left in between. The CDR3 runs 12 residues. Germline lookup yields CDR1 SQVTM and CDR2 ANQGSEA. The CDR3 here is CSVAGSVSEQYF. The CDR3 region has the DNA TGCAGCGTTGCAGGGAGTGTTAGCGAGCAGTACTTC.

The J gene is TRBJ2-6, the V gene TRBV28; D unclear. V lost 6 bases, J lost 4 bases, and 13 bases lay in between. The CDR3 consists of 15 residues. CDR1 is MDHEN, CDR2 SYDVKM, per germline. CDR3 sequence: CASSPGRVGANVLTF. In DNA form, the CDR3 reads TGTGCCAGCAGCCCCGGTAGGGTCGGGGCCAACGTCCTGACTTTC.

In this sample, this clone turned up a few times. This chain uses TRBV30 with TRBJ2-3, with TRBD2 matching over 12 bases. The CDR3 spans 15 residues. CDR1 and CDR2 (germline): GTSNPN, SVGIG (reference sequence). Trimming took 1 base from V and 4 from J; bases not matched to a gene: 3. CDR3 sequence (DNA): TGTGCCTGGAGTGGCCTAGCGGGGGGGTCAGATACGCAGTATTTT. Translating it yields CAWSGLAGGSDTQYF. The entire variable domain, with the rest obtained from reference TRBV30 and TRBJ2-3, is as follows: SQTIHQWPATLVQPVGSPLSLECTVEGTSNPNLYWYRQAAGRGLQLLFYSVGIGQISSEVPQNLSASRPQDRQFILSSKKLLLSDSGFYLCAWSGLAGGSDTQYFGPGTRLTVL.

The chain recombines TRBV7-2 with TRBJ1-5; the D is unclear. The V gene's germline CDR1 is SGHTA and CDR2 FQGNSA. V lost 4 bases, J lost 3 bases, and 4 bases lay in between. CDR3 size: 12 residues. The CDR3 DNA is TGTGCCAGCAGCTCCTACAATCAGCCCCAGCATTTT. Translation gives CASSSYNQPQHF.

This sequence joins TRBV2 and TRBJ2-5, with D possibly TRBD2 on 6 matching bases. The V gene's germline CDR1 is SNHLY and CDR2 FYNNEI. The CDR3 contains 14 residues. V lost 7 bases to trimming and J lost 6 bases, with 18 bases between them. The CDR3 here is CASIISGVAKTQYF. DNA of the CDR3: TGTGCCAGCATTATCTCGGGGGTGGCGAAGACCCAGTACTTC. The whole variable domain, filled in from reference TRBV2 and TRBJ2-5, reads EPEVTQTPSHQVTQMGQEVILRCVPISNHLYFYWYRQILGQKVEFLVSFYNNEISEKSEIFDDQFSVERPDGSNFTLKIRSTKLEDSAMYFCASIISGVAKTQYFGPGTRLLVL.

V is TRBV29-1 and J is TRBJ1-2; D ambiguous. This CDR3 region has 14 residues. In germline, CDR1 is SQVTM, CDR2 ANQGSEA. With 4 bases removed from V and 4 bases from J, the gap between germline ends came to 16 bases. CDR3 sequence: CSVVTTESFYGYTF. The CDR3 DNA sequence: TGCAGCGTTGTAACAACTGAAAGTTTCTATGGCTACACCTTC.

V and J are TRBV7-3 and TRBJ2-5, with D maybe TRBD1 (6 bases). This CDR3 has 15 amino acids. Germline CDR1 SGHTA, CDR2 FQGTGA. V was shortened by 3 bases and J by 3 bases, with 14 bases between the two germline ends. The CDR3 spells CASSFRPGQKETQYF. In nucleotides, the CDR3 is TGTGCCAGCAGCTTCCGGCCGGGACAAAAAGAGACCCAGTACTTC.

This sequence joins TRBV20-1 and TRBJ2-1; D uncertain. Germline loops: CDR1 DFQATT, CDR2 SNEGSKA (reference sequence). The ends were cut back, 5 bases at V and 6 bases at J, with 5 bases in the middle. This CDR3 spans 10 amino acids. CDR3 amino acids: CSAARNEQFF. As DNA, the CDR3 is TGCAGTGCTGCCCGCAATGAGCAGTTCTTC.

This rearrangement joins TRBV30 to TRBJ1-1; 7 positions agree with TRBD1. Germline V gene data show CDR1 as GTSNPN and CDR2 as SVGIG (reference sequence). V trimming: 4 bases; J trimming: 7 bases; junction bases outside the gene matches: 9. This CDR3 has 13 residues. In DNA, the CDR3 is TGTGCCTGGAAGGGACAGCTTGATGGTGAAGCTTTCTTT. It is translated as CAWKGQLDGEAFF.

This chain uses TRBV30 with TRBJ2-6, with D maybe TRBD1 (6 bases). This CDR3 region has 15 residues. Trimming took 7 bases from V and 1 from J, leaving 14 bases between them. Per the germline V gene, CDR1 is GTSNPN and CDR2 is SVGIG (reference sequence). The CDR3 is CASDNRESGANVLTF. CDR3 DNA: TGTGCCTCTGATAACAGGGAGTCTGGGGCCAACGTCCTGACTTTC.

The chain recombines TRBV5-1 with TRBJ2-3; TRBD2 matches at 9 bases. The J segment lost 4 bases and the V segment lost 2 bases, leaving 8 bases of the junction unmatched. CDR1 is SGHRS, CDR2 YFSETQ, per germline. CDR3 length: 16 residues. CDR3 DNA: TGCGCCAGCAGCTTACGGGGTAGCGGGGGATCAGATACGCAGTATTTT. Translated, it gives CASSLRGSGGSDTQYF. Drawing the rest from reference TRBV5-1 and TRBJ2-3, the complete variable domain is KAGVTQTPRYLIKTRGQQVTLSCSPISGHRSVSWYQQTPGQGLQFLFEYFSETQRNKGNFPGRFSGRQFSNSRSEMNVSTLELGDSALYLCASSLRGSGGSDTQYFGPGTRLTVL.

The rearrangement links TRBV15 to TRBJ2-5, with D perhaps TRBD1 (6 bases). The CDR3 is 16 amino acids. Trimming pared 2 bases from V and 1 base from J, leaving 14 bases between. CDR1 LNHNV and CDR2 YYDKDF come from the germline V gene (reference sequence). The CDR3 loop is CATSRSPMTGQETQYF. As DNA, the CDR3 is TGTGCCACCAGCAGATCGCCTATGACAGGCCAAGAGACCCAGTACTTC. The whole variable domain, remainder taken from reference TRBV15 and TRBJ2-5, is DAMVIQNPRYQVTQFGKPVTLSCSQTLNHNVMYWYQQKSSQAPKLLFHYYDKDFNNEADTPDNFQSRRPNTSFCFLDIRSPGLGDTAMYLCATSRSPMTGQETQYFGPGTRLLVL.

The chain combines TRBV29-1 with TRBJ2-3; the D gene is possibly TRBD2 (5 bases). The germline CDR1 and CDR2 sequences are SQVTM and ANQGSEA. The CDR3 loop spans 15 amino acids. Deletions cut 6 bases from V and 0 bases from J, with 16 bases between. The DNA for the CDR3 is TGCAGCGTCCTCAAGGAGGCAGCAAGCACAGATACGCAGTATTTT. It codes for CSVLKEAASTDTQYF.

The chain couples TRBV5-1 to TRBJ1-1; 8 bases agree with TRBD1. The germline gives CDR1 SGHRS, CDR2 YFSETQ. The V segment lost 4 bases and the J segment 4 bases; nucleotides outside the gene matches: 6. This CDR3 is 14 amino acids long. The CDR3 coding sequence is TGCGCCAGCAGCCGACAGGGGTCTGCCACTGAAGCTTTCTTT. Residues: CASSRQGSATEAFF.

J is TRBJ2-7 and V is TRBV27; D unresolved. The V and J ends lost 3 bases and 2 bases respectively, with 11 bases between them. This CDR3 has 14 amino acids. Germline CDR1 is MNHEY and CDR2 is SMNVEV (reference sequence). Here the CDR3 DNA reads TGTGCCAGCAGTTTGATTGGCCGCACCTACGAGCAGTACTTC. Residues: CASSLIGRTYEQYF.

CDR3 sequence: CASSQVLAANTGELFF. In DNA form, the CDR3 reads TGTGCCAGCAGCCAAGTCCTAGCCGCTAACACCGGGGAGCTGTTTTTT. The chain joins TRBV4-2 to TRBJ2-2, with D possibly being TRBD2 (5 bases). Germline lookup yields CDR1 LGHNA and CDR2 YNFKEQ. The V gene lost 1 base and the J gene lost 2 bases, with 11 bases spanning the gap. This CDR3 comprises 16 residues.

V and J are TRBV6-5 and TRBJ2-5; possibly TRBD2 for D (6 bases). Germline assignment: CDR1 MNHEY and CDR2 SVGAGI. The CDR3 covers 13 residues. Deletions cut 7 bases from V and 4 bases from J, with 13 bases between. The DNA of the CDR3 is TGTGCCAGCACCCCGGGGCGGGGAGAGACCCAGTACTTC. This sequence encodes CASTPGRGETQYF.

This CDR3 reads CSVVPLGDTEAFF. For the CDR3, the DNA is TGCAGCGTTGTACCCCTTGGGGACACTGAAGCTTTCTTT. The J gene is TRBJ1-1, the V gene TRBV29-1; unclear D gene. The CDR3 has 13 residues. The V gene lost 4 bases and the J gene lost 3 bases, with 12 bases spanning the gap. CDR1 is SQVTM and CDR2 is ANQGSEA in the germline V gene. The complete variable domain, with remaining parts taken from reference TRBV29-1 and TRBJ1-1, reads SAVISQKPSRDICQRGTSLTIQCQVDSQVTMMFWYRQQPGQSLTLIATANQGSEATYESGFVIDKFPISRPNLTFSTLTVSNMSPEDSSIYLCSVVPLGDTEAFFGQGTRLTVV.